Presented here are 29 T cell receptor beta chains from one specimen sequenced in a study of blood T cell repertoires in COVID-19. Sequenced by immunoSEQ multiplex PCR; TCRdb stores in-frame clones only, minus some. The sample lists roughly 36,000 clones; roughly 84% were seen once. The sample comprised peripheral blood. These receptors were collected from a human donor in a cohort sampled during active COVID-19.

This chain connects TRBV7-2 to TRBJ2-7; 7 positions match TRBD1. The germline gives CDR1 SGHTA, CDR2 FQGNSA. J was trimmed by 0 bases and V by 10 bases; bases with no gene match: 6. The CDR3 is 13 residues long. CDR3: CAKSRGPSYEQYF. The CDR3 coding sequence is TGTGCCAAATCGAGGGGGCCCTCCTACGAGCAGTACTTC.

This clone was seen just once. The chain links TRBV18 to TRBJ2-1; 8 nucleotides agree with TRBD1. The CDR3 spans 15 residues. Germline CDR1 and CDR2: KGHSH and LQKENI. V lost 2 bases to trimming and J lost 5 bases; unmatched junction nucleotides: 5. The CDR3 loop is CASSPFKTGDNEQFF. As DNA, the CDR3 is TGTGCCAGCTCACCATTCAAGACAGGGGACAATGAGCAGTTCTTC. Variable domain in full (rest from reference TRBV18 and TRBJ2-1): NAGVMQNPRHLVRRRGQEARLRCSPMKGHSHVYWYRQLPEEGLKFMVYLQKENIIDESGMPKERFSAEFPKEGPSILRIQQVVRGDSAAYFCASSPFKTGDNEQFFGPGTRLTVL.

The chain uses TRBV19 and TRBJ2-3; D may be TRBD1 (5 bases). This CDR3 has 12 residues. The V end was cut by 7 bases, the J end by 5 bases, with 10 bases between. Germline V gene sequence: CDR1 LNHDA, CDR2 SQIVND (reference sequence). The CDR3 DNA follows: TGTGCCAGTATAGGGGTTGGAGATACGCAGTATTTT. Its protein product is CASIGVGDTQYF.

This sequence joins TRBV7-8 and TRBJ2-7; 9 positions match TRBD1. Germline values: CDR1 SGHVS, CDR2 FQNEAQ. The CDR3 length is 15 residues. Trimming cost V 5 bases and J 2 bases; bases outside gene matches: 7. This CDR3 reads CASSLPGQGTYEQYF. CDR3 coding DNA: TGTGCCAGCAGCCTACCGGGACAGGGAACCTACGAGCAGTACTTC.

The chain has TRBV6-2 or TRBV6-3 and TRBJ2-1; TRBD2 aligns across 13 bases. This CDR3 has 15 amino acids. Germline V gene lookup returns CDR1 MNHEY and CDR2 SVGEGT. With V trimmed by 5 bases and J by 8 bases, 6 bases remained unmatched. In DNA, the CDR3 is TGTGCCAGCAGTCAACTAGCGGGGGGGTTCGATGAGCAGTTCTTC. Its protein is CASSQLAGGFDEQFF.

This clone appeared once. V usage is TRBV10-1 and J usage is TRBJ2-5, with 7 bases lining up with TRBD1. The CDR3 runs 13 residues. The V gene's germline CDR1 is WNHNN and CDR2 SYGVQD (reference sequence). J lost 2 bases, V lost 9 bases, and 6 bases had no gene match. Here the CDR3 DNA reads TGCGCCAGTGGCAGGACAGGACAAGAGACCCAGTACTTC. The encoded protein is CASGRTGQETQYF.

This clone occurred once. The rearrangement links TRBV27 to TRBJ2-6; 7 bases fit TRBD2. The CDR3 spans 16 residues. V lost 8 bases and J lost 0; bases outside the gene matches: 7. Germline CDR1 is MNHEY and CDR2 is SMNVEV (reference sequence). CDR3 sequence reads: CASGREGPSGANVLTF. As DNA, the CDR3 is TGTGCCAGCGGCAGGGAGGGGCCCTCTGGGGCCAACGTCCTGACTTTC.

The chain joins TRBV28 to TRBJ2-5; TRBD2 agrees at 8 bases. J gave up 5 bases and V 5 bases, and 13 bases lay outside the gene matches. The CDR3 spans 16 residues. CDR1 and CDR2 from the germline V gene are MDHEN and SYDVKM. CDR3 in amino acids: CASSQLRGGPRETQYF. The CDR3 DNA sequence: TGTGCCAGCAGTCAGCTCCGGGGGGGGCCCCGTGAGACCCAGTACTTC.

This clone was seen only a few times. The V and J genes are TRBV12-3 or TRBV12-4 and TRBJ1-5, with 9 bases lining up with TRBD1. The CDR3 runs to 12 residues. V lost 6 bases, J lost 7 bases, and 1 base stayed unmatched. The CDR3 nucleotides are TGTGCCAGCAGGGGACAGGGCCAGCCCCAGCATTTT. It is translated as CASRGQGQPQHF.

The J gene is TRBJ2-6, the V gene TRBV4-3, with a possible D match to TRBD1 (5 bases). Deletions cut 4 bases from V and 0 bases from J, with 19 bases between. Germline values: CDR1 LGHNA, CDR2 YSLEER. CDR3 size: 19 residues. This CDR3 is CASSPFPILQDSGANVLTF. CDR3 nucleotides: TGCGCCAGCAGCCCTTTCCCAATTTTACAGGACTCTGGGGCCAACGTCCTGACTTTC.

The rearrangement uses TRBV19 and TRBJ2-3; possible D gene TRBD1, 6 bases. This CDR3 is built from 14 residues. Looked up from germline, CDR1 is LNHDA and CDR2 is SQIVND (reference sequence). Trimming stripped 6 bases from V and 3 bases from J, with 13 bases between. CDR3 sequence (DNA): TGTGCCAGTAGGTCCCCTACAGGGACAGATACGCAGTATTTT. Translating gives CASRSPTGTDTQYF.

This sequence joins TRBV9 and TRBJ2-5, with D perhaps TRBD1 (6 bases). This CDR3 has 15 amino acids. Germline loops: CDR1 SGDLS, CDR2 YYNGEE. Deletions cut 4 bases from V and 2 bases from J, with 15 bases between. For the CDR3, the DNA is TGTGCCAGCAGCCGGGGACAACTAATACAAGAGACCCAGTACTTC. The encoded protein is CASSRGQLIQETQYF. Complete variable domain (other parts from reference TRBV9 and TRBJ2-5): DSGVTQTPKHLITATGQRVTLRCSPRSGDLSVYWYQQSLDQGLQFLIQYYNGEERAKGNILERFSAQQFPDLHSELNLSSLELGDSALYFCASSRGQLIQETQYFGPGTRLLVL.

V and J are TRBV20-1 and TRBJ2-5, with a possible D match to TRBD2 (5 bases). Germline V gene lookup returns CDR1 DFQATT and CDR2 SNEGSKA (reference sequence). The CDR3 spans 16 residues. Trimming stripped 3 bases from V and 7 bases from J, with 24 bases between. The CDR3 DNA sequence: TGCAGTGCTAGTAATCCCCGGACGACGGGGAGATCGACCCAGTACTTC. Amino acids: CSASNPRTTGRSTQYF.

The chain joins TRBV4-2 to TRBJ2-7, with 11 bases aligning to TRBD2. The CDR3 extends over 16 amino acids. Germline V gene sequence: CDR1 LGHNA, CDR2 YNFKEQ. The junction had 6 bases not matched to a gene; V was cut back by 4 bases and J by 1 base. CDR3 residues: CASSPRTSGRSYEQYF. In DNA form, the CDR3 reads TGTGCCAGCAGCCCTCGGACTAGCGGGCGGTCCTACGAGCAGTACTTC.

The chain couples TRBV24-1 to TRBJ2-7, with 13 positions matching TRBD2. From germline, CDR1 is KGHDR and CDR2 SFDVKD. V was pared by 4 bases and J by 6 bases, with 5 bases of the junction left unmatched. This CDR3 is 15 amino acids long. In nucleotides, the CDR3 is TGTGCCACCAGTGACCCCGGGACTAGCGGGGCCGAGCAGTACTTC. Encoded protein: CATSDPGTSGAEQYF.

The genes are TRBV7-2 and TRBJ2-2, with D hard to call. Trimming left V 5 bases short and J 8 bases short, with 6 bases between. CDR1 and CDR2 from the germline V gene are SGHTA and FQGNSA. CDR3 size: 11 residues. CDR3 sequence reads: CASSVLGELFF. The CDR3 DNA is TGTGCCAGCAGCGTATTGGGGGAGCTGTTTTTT. Supplemented by reference TRBV7-2 and TRBJ2-2, the full variable domain reads GAGVSQSPSNKVTEKGKDVELRCDPISGHTALYWYRQSLGQGLEFLIYFQGNSAPDKSGLPSDRFSAERTGGSVSTLTIQRTQQEDSAVYLCASSVLGELFFGEGSRLTVL.

The chain joins TRBV3-1 (or the pseudogene TRBV3-2) to TRBJ1-2; D possibly corresponds to TRBD1 (6 bases). Germline V CDR1 and CDR2: LGHDT, YNNKEL (reference sequence). Trimming cost V 4 bases and J 8 bases, with 17 bases left between them. The CDR3 spans 14 residues. CDR3 coding DNA: TGTGCCAGCAGCCCTTCCGGGACATGGGAAGGCTACACCTTC. As protein: CASSPSGTWEGYTF.

The chain recombines TRBV21-1 with TRBJ2-7; the table assigns TRBD2, which was not confirmed against the DNA. TRBV21-1 is tagged as a pseudogene. This CDR3 is 15 amino acids long. CDR3 in amino acids: CASSRKMAGGYEQYF. The CDR3 DNA is TGTGCCAGCAGCAGAAAGATGGCAGGAGGGTACGAGCAGTACTTC.

This clone was detected once. The V gene is TRBV6-6, the J gene TRBJ1-3; 8 bases agree with TRBD1. CDR1 MNHNY and CDR2 SVGAGI come from the germline V gene (reference sequence). The CDR3 spans 15 residues. Losses at the gene ends were 7 bases for V and 2 bases for J; bases not matched to a gene: 7. Written as DNA, the CDR3 is TGTGCCAGCATGGACAGGGCCACTACTGGAAACACCATATATTTT. Encoded protein: CASMDRATTGNTIYF.

This clone was seen only once. V and J are TRBV2 and TRBJ1-2; D gene uncertain. Germline-derived CDR1 and CDR2 are SNHLY and FYNNEI. The V gene lost 3 bases and the J gene lost 7 bases, with 15 bases spanning the gap. This CDR3 region has 14 residues. In DNA, the CDR3 is TGTGCCAGCAGTGACTTATTGTCAGGTGGTGGCTACACCTTC. This sequence encodes CASSDLLSGGGYTF.

The J gene is TRBJ2-3, the V gene TRBV11-2; D possibly corresponds to TRBD2 (6 bases). Germline V gene sequence: CDR1 SGHAT, CDR2 FQNNGV. With 3 bases removed from V and 1 base from J, the gap between germline ends came to 11 bases. This CDR3 spans 15 amino acids. Here the CDR3 reads CASSFSRGGTDTQYF. CDR3 DNA sequence: TGTGCCAGCAGCTTCTCGCGCGGGGGCACAGATACGCAGTATTTT.

This rearrangement joins TRBV6-5 to TRBJ1-6; 10 bases match TRBD1. The ends lost 7 bases at V and 7 bases at J; junction bases unmatched: 4. Germline CDR1 MNHEY, CDR2 SVGAGI. The CDR3 totals 14 residues. Written as DNA, the CDR3 is TGTGCCAGCACCAAGGGACAGGGGAATTCACCCCTCCACTTT. This sequence encodes CASTKGQGNSPLHF.

V usage is TRBV7-9 and J usage is TRBJ1-4; no firm D call. V was clipped by 10 bases and J by 8 bases, with 23 bases between them. The germline V gene encodes CDR1 SEHNR and CDR2 FQNEAQ (reference sequence). The CDR3 contains 15 residues. The CDR3 loop reads CATSSLDGMREKLFF. CDR3 sequence (DNA): TGTGCCACCTCCTCCCTCGACGGAATGCGGGAAAAACTGTTTTTT.

The V call is TRBV4-2, the J call TRBJ2-5; D is unclear. Between the trimmed V and J ends, which lost 1 base and 7 bases, there was a span of 4 bases. Germline CDR1 is LGHNA and CDR2 is YNFKEQ. There are 11 residues in the CDR3. CDR3 nucleotides: TGTGCCAGCAGCCAAGCGGGGACCCAGTACTTC. The encoded protein is CASSQAGTQYF.

This clone was recorded once. This chain uses TRBV5-1 with TRBJ1-6, with 9 bases matching TRBD1. Germline CDR1 SGHRS, CDR2 YFSETQ. The CDR3 has 15 amino acids. V dropped 3 bases and J dropped 7; count of bases not matched to a gene: 5. Written as DNA, the CDR3 is TGCGCCAGCAGCTCTACAGGGGGCAACAATTCACCCCTCCACTTT. It yields the protein CASSSTGGNNSPLHF.

This clone was counted only a few times. This chain joins TRBV5-8 and TRBJ2-5; maybe TRBD2 (6 bases). This CDR3 has 16 amino acids. Trimming stripped 7 bases from V and 5 bases from J, with 24 bases between. In germline, CDR1 is SGHTS, CDR2 YDEGEE. CDR3 in amino acids: CASASNPGLRAETQYF. The CDR3 nucleotides read TGTGCCAGCGCCAGTAATCCGGGACTCCGGGCGGAGACCCAGTACTTC.

The V and J genes are TRBV7-3 and TRBJ1-2; 9 nucleotides match TRBD1. J lost 0 bases, V lost 5 bases, and 10 bases had no gene match. Looked up from germline, CDR1 is SGHTA and CDR2 is FQGTGA. This CDR3 contains 17 residues. CDR3 coding DNA: TGTGCCAGCAGCCCGTCCGGGACAGGGCCTACTAACTATGGCTACACCTTC. Its translation is CASSPSGTGPTNYGYTF. Variable domain in full (rest from reference TRBV7-3 and TRBJ1-2): GAGVSQTPSNKVTEKGKYVELRCDPISGHTALYWYRQSLGQGPEFLIYFQGTGAADDSGLPNDRFFAVRPEGSVSTLKIQRTERGDSAVYLCASSPSGTGPTNYGYTFGSGTRLTVV.

The chain has TRBV28 and TRBJ1-5, with 7 bases aligning to TRBD1. This CDR3 has 15 amino acids. Germline CDR1 and CDR2: MDHEN and SYDVKM. The trim removed 8 bases at V and 5 bases at J, leaving 12 bases unmatched. The CDR3 here is CASSMTGTRHQPQHF. CDR3 coding DNA: TGTGCCAGCTCCATGACAGGGACCCGCCATCAGCCCCAGCATTTT.

The chain combines TRBV27 with TRBJ1-2; 8 bases line up with TRBD1. This CDR3 contains 13 residues. Per germline, CDR1 MNHEY and CDR2 SMNVEV (reference sequence). V lost 6 bases and J lost 4; bases outside the gene matches: 4. The CDR3 protein is CASSLTGGYGYTF. The CDR3 DNA sequence: TGTGCCAGCAGCCTAACAGGGGGCTATGGCTACACCTTC.